Listed here is a single T cell receptor beta chain. Germline loops: CDR1 LNHNV, CDR2 YYDKDF (reference sequence). The V end was cut by 0 bases, the J end by 7 bases, with 13 bases between. The length of the CDR3 is 16 residues. These data belong to a study of blood T cell repertoires in COVID-19. For the study at large: Donors in the United States, Italy and Spain gave samples during acute or convalescent COVID-19. PBMCs, B-cell-depleted T cells, or T cells were the source of the cDNA or gDNA that made up the material.

In the original processing: Amplification with reference gene primers provided the estimates of nucleated cell counts. The protocol was immunoSEQ multiplex PCR, while the TCRdb copy is restricted to in-frame clones and leaves out a portion. V and J calls and clone size are given by that table; D and trimming were obtained from the DNA. The data show about 200,000 clones, around nine tenths seen once. The sequence derives from a young man with active or convalescent COVID-19. The sample taken for sequencing was peripheral blood. The chain recombines TRBV15 with TRBJ1-6; no definite D call. This CDR3 reads CATSRDRDLGNSPLHF. As DNA, the CDR3 is TGTGCCACCAGCAGAGATCGGGATTTGGGGAATTCACCCCTCCACTTT.